This entry lists 5 T cell receptor beta chains sequenced from one sample in a study of blood T cells in healthy people across ages. Through a sample-barcoded 5' primer and a J-beta primer mix, a second PCR was run for roughly 6 to 12 cycles. Each CDR3 protein gets one entry after TCRdb re-called the 5' RACE reads with MiXCR. Of 700,000 to 950,000 distinct CDR3 sequences in the sample, approximately 39% were seen once. Material for sequencing was blood. The receptors were sampled from a woman aged 60 to 75 in good health.

This rearrangement joins TRBV20-1 to TRBJ2-3; either TRBD1 or TRBD2 may supply D (6 bases each). CDR1 DFQATT and CDR2 SNEGSKA come from the germline V gene (reference sequence). V lost 0 bases and J lost 2, with 12 bases in between. CDR3 length equals 15 residues. The CDR3 sequence is CSAREGGSFTDTQYF. The CDR3, as DNA: TGCAGTGCTAGAGAGGGGGGCTCATTCACAGATACGCAGTATTTT.

The rearrangement joins TRBV7-9 to TRBJ2-1; tentative D call: TRBD2 (5 bases). Germline assignment: CDR1 SEHNR and CDR2 FQNEAQ (reference sequence). The CDR3 length is 15 residues. V was pared by 6 bases and J by 4 bases, with 16 bases between. The CDR3 reads CASRYRTGTYNEQFF. CDR3 nucleotides: TGTGCCAGCAGATATAGGACGGGAACTTACAATGAGCAGTTCTTC.

This clonotype was detected a few times. This chain uses TRBV6-1 with TRBJ1-5, with 11 bases aligning to TRBD1. Germline trimming cut 10 bases from V and 4 bases from J; bases unmatched to any gene: 6. CDR3 length: 14 amino acids. Germline V gives CDR1 MNHNS, CDR2 SASEGT. CDR3 protein: CATRGTGGNQPQHF. Written as DNA, the CDR3 is TGTGCCACACGCGGGACAGGGGGTAATCAGCCCCAGCATTTT.

The chain employs TRBV20-1 and TRBJ2-1; a possible D gene is TRBD1 (6 bases). Near its end, the DNA agrees better with TRBJ2-7, so the J call may be wrong. The CDR3 is 13 residues long. Germline CDR1 is DFQATT and CDR2 is SNEGSKA (reference sequence). In DNA, the CDR3 is TGCAGTGCCCACTTAGGGGGATACAATGAGCAGTACTTC. It yields the protein CSAHLGGYNEQYF.

The rearrangement links TRBV30 to TRBJ1-2; TRBD1 might be the D (6 bases). Germline V gives CDR1 GTSNPN, CDR2 SVGIG (reference sequence). The V end was cut by 8 bases, the J end by 8 bases, with 18 bases between. The CDR3 contains 12 residues. CDR3 sequence: CAQTPGATGYTF. The CDR3 bases are TGTGCCCAAACCCCGGGGGCGACGGGCTACACCTTC.